The text below deals with one T cell receptor (beta chain). Its antigen is still unknown. This sample was included in a study of persistence of HIV-infected CD4 T cells. V gave up 4 bases and J gave up 1 base, with 16 bases separating them. CDR1 SGHNT and CDR2 YYREEE come from the germline V gene (reference sequence). The CDR3 has 16 residues. An overlapping HIV-1 Gag peptide pool stimulated these cells at approximately 1 ug/peptide/mL. Memory cells lacking CD40L and CD69 with high CD45RO were sorted. The libraries were made with immunoSEQ version 4 in survey mode. Clones were read by immunoSEQ multiplex PCR, and TCRdb kept only the in-frame ones, dropping some. There are over 30,000 clones in the sample; 82% occur only once, and roughly 0.99% lies in the top ten.

This sequence originates from an adult with HIV. The donor label of this sample is uncertain. The chain employs TRBV5-4 and TRBJ2-3; perhaps D is TRBD1 or TRBD2 (5 bases each). The sample was cultured CD4+ T cells from PBMCs, taken from a patient who received antiretroviral therapy. In DNA form, the CDR3 reads TGTGCCAGCAGCGGGGGTCAGGGAGTCCGCACAGATACGCAGTATTTT. Protein sequence: CASSGGQGVRTDTQYF.